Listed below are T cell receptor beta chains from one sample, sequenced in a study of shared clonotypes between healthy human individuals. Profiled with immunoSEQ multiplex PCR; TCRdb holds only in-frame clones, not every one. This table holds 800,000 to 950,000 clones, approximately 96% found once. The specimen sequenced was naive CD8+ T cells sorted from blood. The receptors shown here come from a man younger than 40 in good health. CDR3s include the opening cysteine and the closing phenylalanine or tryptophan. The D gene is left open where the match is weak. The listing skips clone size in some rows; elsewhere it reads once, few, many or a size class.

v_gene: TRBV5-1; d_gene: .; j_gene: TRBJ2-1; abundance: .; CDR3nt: TGCGCCAGCAGCCACCCCCTAAGTAATGAGCAGTTCTTC; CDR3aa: CASSHPLSNEQFF
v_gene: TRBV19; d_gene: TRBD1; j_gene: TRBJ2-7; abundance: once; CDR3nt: TGTGCCAGTAGCCGGACAGGGGCCTCCTACGAGCAGTACTTC; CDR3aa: CASSRTGASYEQYF
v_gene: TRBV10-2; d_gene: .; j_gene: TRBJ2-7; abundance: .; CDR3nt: TGCGCCAGCAGTGAGTCGGTAGCGCGGGAGCAGTACTTC; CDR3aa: CASSESVAREQYF
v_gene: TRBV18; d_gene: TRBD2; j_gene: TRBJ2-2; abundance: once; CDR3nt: TGTGCCAGCTCACCACCAAAGCGGGAGTTCACCGGGGAGCTGTTTTTT; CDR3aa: CASSPPKREFTGELFF
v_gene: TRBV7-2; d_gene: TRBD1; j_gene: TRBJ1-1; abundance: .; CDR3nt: TGTGCCAGCAGCTTAGTATTAGGGGGCTCGGATTTCTTT; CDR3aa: CASSLVLGGSDFF
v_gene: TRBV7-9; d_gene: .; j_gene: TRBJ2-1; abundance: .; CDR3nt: TGTGCCAGCAGCCCAATGGGCACGGAGCAGTTCTTC; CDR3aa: CASSPMGTEQFF
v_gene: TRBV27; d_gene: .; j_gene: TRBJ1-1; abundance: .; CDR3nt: TGTGCCAGCAAGGGGGACGGCGAAATGAACACTGAAGCTTTCTTT; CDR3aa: CASKGDGEMNTEAFF
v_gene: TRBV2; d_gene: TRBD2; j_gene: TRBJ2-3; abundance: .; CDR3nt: TGTGCCAGCAGTGAAGGGCTAGCGGGAGCAGATACGCAGTATTTT; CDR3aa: CASSEGLAGADTQYF
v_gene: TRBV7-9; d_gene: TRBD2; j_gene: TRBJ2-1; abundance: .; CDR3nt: TGTGCCAGCAGCCGTTCTGGACTAGCGGGTTGGGAGCAGTTCTTC; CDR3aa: CASSRSGLAGWEQFF
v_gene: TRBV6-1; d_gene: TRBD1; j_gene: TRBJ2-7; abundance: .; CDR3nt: TGTGCCAGCAGTGAATGGACAGGCTACGAGCAGTACTTC; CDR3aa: CASSEWTGYEQYF
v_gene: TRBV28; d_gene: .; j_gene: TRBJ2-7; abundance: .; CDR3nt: TGTGCCAGCAGCCAAGTTACGCGCTTCTCCTACGAGCAGTACTTC; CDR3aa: CASSQVTRFSYEQYF
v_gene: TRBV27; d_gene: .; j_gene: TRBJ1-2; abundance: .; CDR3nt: TGTGCCAGCAGTTTGAGGGGGGCGAACGATGGCTACACCTTC; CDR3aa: CASSLRGANDGYTF
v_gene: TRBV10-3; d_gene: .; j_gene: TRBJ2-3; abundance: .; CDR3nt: TGTGCCATCAGGGGAGGGGGGGCGCCCACAGATACGCAGTATTTT; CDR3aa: CAIRGGGAPTDTQYF
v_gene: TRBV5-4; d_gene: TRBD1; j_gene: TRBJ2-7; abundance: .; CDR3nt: TGTGCCAGCAGCTGGACCGGGACAGGGGTCTCCTACGAGCAGTACTTC; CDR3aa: CASSWTGTGVSYEQYF
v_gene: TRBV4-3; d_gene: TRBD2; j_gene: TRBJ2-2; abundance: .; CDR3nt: TGCGCCAGCAGCCAAGGACCGGGACTAGCACCTGCGGGCGGGGAGCTGTTTTTT; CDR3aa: CASSQGPGLAPAGGELFF
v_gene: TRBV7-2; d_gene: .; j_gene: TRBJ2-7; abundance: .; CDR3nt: TGTGCCAGCAGCTTAGAGCCAGGGTCCTACGAGCAGTACTTC; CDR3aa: CASSLEPGSYEQYF
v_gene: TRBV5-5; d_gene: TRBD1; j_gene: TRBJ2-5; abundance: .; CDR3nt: TGTGCCAGCAGCCAGGGACAGAGCCAAGAGACCCAGTACTTC; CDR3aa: CASSQGQSQETQYF
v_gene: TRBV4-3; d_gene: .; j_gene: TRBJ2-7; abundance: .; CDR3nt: TGCGCCAGCAGCTCCTTCCACGGAACCTACGAGCAGTACTTC; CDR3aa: CASSSFHGTYEQYF
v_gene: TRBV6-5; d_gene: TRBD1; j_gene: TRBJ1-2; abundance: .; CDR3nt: TGTGCCAGCAGTCCCGGGACAGGAGGCAACTATGGCTACACCTTC; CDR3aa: CASSPGTGGNYGYTF
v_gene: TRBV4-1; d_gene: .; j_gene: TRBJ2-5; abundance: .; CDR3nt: TGCGCCAGCAGCCAAGAAAACAGAGAGACCCAGTACTTC; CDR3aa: CASSQENRETQYF
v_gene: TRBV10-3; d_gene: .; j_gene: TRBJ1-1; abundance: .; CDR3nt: TGTGCCATCAGTGTAAGGGTGGAGAACACTGAAGCTTTCTTT; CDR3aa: CAISVRVENTEAFF
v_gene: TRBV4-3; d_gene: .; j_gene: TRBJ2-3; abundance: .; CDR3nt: TGCGCCAGCAGCCAAGACGACAGGCCCCTCACAGATACGCAGTATTTT; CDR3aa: CASSQDDRPLTDTQYF
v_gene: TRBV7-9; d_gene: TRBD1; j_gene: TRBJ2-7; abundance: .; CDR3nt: TGTGCCAGCAGTGGGGACAGACCCTACGAGCAGTACTTC; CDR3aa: CASSGDRPYEQYF
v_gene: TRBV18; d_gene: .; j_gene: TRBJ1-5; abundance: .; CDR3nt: TGTGCCAGCTCACCATTTTCGGAAAATCAGCCCCAGCATTTT; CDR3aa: CASSPFSENQPQHF
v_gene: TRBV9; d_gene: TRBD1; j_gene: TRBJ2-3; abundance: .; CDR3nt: TGTGCCAGCAGCGACGATCCCAAAACCGGGACAGGGTTTTTGGATACGCAGTATTTT; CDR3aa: CASSDDPKTGTGFLDTQYF
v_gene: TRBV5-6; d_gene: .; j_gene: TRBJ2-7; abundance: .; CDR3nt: TGTGCCAGCAGCTTGGGGACAAGCACCTACGAGCAGTACTTC; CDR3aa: CASSLGTSTYEQYF
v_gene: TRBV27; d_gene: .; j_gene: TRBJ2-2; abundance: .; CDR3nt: TGTGCCAGCAGTATGCCCAGGCACCCGAACACCGGGGAGCTGTTTTTT; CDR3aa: CASSMPRHPNTGELFF
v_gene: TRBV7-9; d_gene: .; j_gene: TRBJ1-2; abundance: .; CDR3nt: TGTGCCAGCAGCTTAGAGGACAGCATCTACACCTTC; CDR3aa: CASSLEDSIYTF
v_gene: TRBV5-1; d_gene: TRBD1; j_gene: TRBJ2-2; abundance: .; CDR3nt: TGCGCCAGCAGCTCGGACAGGGAGAACACCGGGGAGCTGTTTTTT; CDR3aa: CASSSDRENTGELFF
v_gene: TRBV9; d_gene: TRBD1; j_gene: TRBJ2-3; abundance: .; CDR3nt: TGTGCCAGCAGCCTCCCCCGGGACAGGGGTGGTGGCACAGATACGCAGTATTTT; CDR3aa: CASSLPRDRGGGTDTQYF
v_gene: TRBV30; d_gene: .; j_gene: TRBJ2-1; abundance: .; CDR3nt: TGTGCCTGGAGTGGGCAGGGACTCTACAATGAGCAGTTCTTC; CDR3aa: CAWSGQGLYNEQFF
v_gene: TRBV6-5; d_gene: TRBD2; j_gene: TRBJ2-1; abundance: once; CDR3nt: TGTGCCAGCAGTTACATCTGGACTAGCGGGAGTAATGAGCAGTTCTTC; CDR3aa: CASSYIWTSGSNEQFF
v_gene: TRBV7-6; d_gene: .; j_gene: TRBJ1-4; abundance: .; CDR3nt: TGTGCCAGCAGCGTGTCCGCCGGGGGGTTTAGAGAAAAACTGTTTTTT; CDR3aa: CASSVSAGGFREKLFF
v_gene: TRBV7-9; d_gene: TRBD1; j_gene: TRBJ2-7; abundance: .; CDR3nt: TGTGCCAGCAGCCGACTCTTAGATACAGGGGCGAACTCCTACGAGCAGTACTTC; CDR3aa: CASSRLLDTGANSYEQYF
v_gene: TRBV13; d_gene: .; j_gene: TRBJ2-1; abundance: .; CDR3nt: TGTGCCAGCAACTTGAGGGGGAACGATGAGCAGTTCTTC; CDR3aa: CASNLRGNDEQFF
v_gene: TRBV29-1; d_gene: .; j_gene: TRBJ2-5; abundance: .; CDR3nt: TGCAGCGTTGAGGAAGGGAGAGGGTTGGAGACCCAGTACTTC; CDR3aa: CSVEEGRGLETQYF
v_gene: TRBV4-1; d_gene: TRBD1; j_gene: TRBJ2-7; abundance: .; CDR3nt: TGCGCCAGCAGCCAAGATTCGCTTGGGGGACAGGGGTTGAGCGAGCAGTACTTC; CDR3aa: CASSQDSLGGQGLSEQYF
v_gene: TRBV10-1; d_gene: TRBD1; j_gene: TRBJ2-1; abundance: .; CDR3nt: TGCGCCAGCAGTGAGACGGGACAGGCCTCTGAGCAGTTCTTC; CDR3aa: CASSETGQASEQFF
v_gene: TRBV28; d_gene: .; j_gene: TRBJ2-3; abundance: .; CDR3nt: TGTGCCAGCAGTTTAGGGAGTCTGGTCACAGATACGCAGTATTTT; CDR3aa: CASSLGSLVTDTQYF
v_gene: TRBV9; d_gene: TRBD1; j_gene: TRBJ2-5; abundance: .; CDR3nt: TGTGCCAGCAGCGTAGGAGGGGGCCTAGAGACCCAGTACTTC; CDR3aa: CASSVGGGLETQYF
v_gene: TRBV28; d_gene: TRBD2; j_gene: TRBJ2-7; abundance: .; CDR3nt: TGTGCCAGCATTACGACTAGCGGGAGATCGTACGAGCAGTACTTC; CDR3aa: CASITTSGRSYEQYF
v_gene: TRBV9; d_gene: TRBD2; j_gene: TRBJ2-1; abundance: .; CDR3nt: TGTGCCAGCAGCTATAGCGGGAGCCACGGCAATGAGCAGTTCTTC; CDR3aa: CASSYSGSHGNEQFF
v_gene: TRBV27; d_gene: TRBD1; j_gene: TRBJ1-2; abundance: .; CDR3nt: TGTGCCAGCAGCCTTAATGGACAGGGGGCGCGAGGGCTCTATGGCTACACCTTC; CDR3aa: CASSLNGQGARGLYGYTF